These 20 T cell receptor beta chains share one sample of origin, sequenced in a study of lymphopenia after photon versus proton radiotherapy. Method: immunoSEQ multiplex PCR; TCRdb's copy keeps in-frame clones and lacks some. The top ten hold roughly 1.4% of the sample, which has tens of thousands of clones, about four fifths seen once. Sequencing was performed on peripheral blood, taken from a patient treated with proton-based radiotherapy. The receptors come from a man in his sixties with pancreatic cancer.

The V call is TRBV5-1, the J call TRBJ2-7; 10 bases align to TRBD1. Germline V lookup: CDR1 SGHRS, CDR2 YFSETQ. Trimming cost V 4 bases and J 3 bases; bases outside gene matches: 13. This CDR3 spans 17 amino acids. CDR3 nucleotides: TGCGCCAGCAGCACAGGGAGCGGGACAGGGGAGGGCTACGAGCAGTACTTC. Translating gives CASSTGSGTGEGYEQYF.

This chain connects TRBV11-1 to TRBJ1-1, with D tentatively TRBD1 (5 bases). The CDR3 loop spans 15 amino acids. V gave up 5 bases and J gave up 1 base, with 14 bases separating them. CDR1 is SGHAT, CDR2 FQDESV, per germline (reference sequence). The CDR3 DNA reads as TGTGCCAGCAGCGTAGAACAGGCTTCGAACACTGAAGCTTTCTTT. It is translated as CASSVEQASNTEAFF.

The gene calls are TRBV7-8 and TRBJ1-5; D is unclear. Trimming took off 1 base at V and 1 base at J, with 11 bases between the two ends. The germline gives CDR1 SGHVS, CDR2 FQNEAQ. The CDR3 length is 16 residues. CDR3 residues: CASSLGGGGSNQPQHF. Here the CDR3 DNA reads TGTGCCAGCAGCTTAGGAGGTGGTGGGAGCAATCAGCCCCAGCATTTT.

The chain carries TRBV6-5 and TRBJ2-7; possibly TRBD1 for D (5 bases). The V end was cut by 5 bases, the J end by 3 bases, with 17 bases between. The CDR3 has 15 residues. Germline V gene lookup returns CDR1 MNHEY and CDR2 SVGAGI. The CDR3: CASSTARQGNYEQYF. For the CDR3, the DNA is TGTGCCAGCAGTACGGCCCGCCAGGGTAACTACGAGCAGTACTTC.

The chain joins TRBV5-4 to TRBJ1-5; maybe TRBD1 (6 bases). V was shortened by 2 bases and J by 2 bases, with 11 bases between the two germline ends. The germline V gene has CDR1 SGHNT and CDR2 YYREEE (reference sequence). This CDR3 contains 15 residues. DNA for the CDR3: TGTGCCAGCAGCTTAGGGGGGGCTCGCAATCAGCCCCAGCATTTT. Translated, it gives CASSLGGARNQPQHF.

This chain links TRBV4-2 with TRBJ1-1; no firm D call. The CDR3 has 14 amino acids. Germline V gene lookup returns CDR1 LGHNA and CDR2 YNFKEQ. V shed 0 bases and J shed 0 bases, with 5 bases lying between them. Here the CDR3 DNA reads TGTGCCAGCAGCCAAGATCTTATGAACACTGAAGCTTTCTTT. Translation gives CASSQDLMNTEAFF.

The chain is built from TRBV28 and TRBJ2-5, with unresolved D. Germline-derived CDR1 and CDR2 are MDHEN and SYDVKM. This CDR3 has 10 amino acids. V dropped 10 bases and J dropped 4 bases, with 7 bases sitting between them. The CDR3 bases are TGTGCCACCGCGAGAGAGACCCAGTACTTC. Amino acids: CATARETQYF.

The rearrangement uses TRBV27 and TRBJ2-1; D might be TRBD1 or TRBD2, each matching 5 bases. There are 12 residues in the CDR3. The V end was cut by 3 bases, the J end by 7 bases, with 7 bases between. The V gene's germline CDR1 is MNHEY and CDR2 SMNVEV (reference sequence). CDR3 loop: CASSFGGNEQFF. DNA of the CDR3: TGTGCCAGCAGTTTTGGGGGAAATGAGCAGTTCTTC.

In its sample, this clone was seen a few times. CDR3 nucleotide sequence: TGTGCCAGCAGTTACTCGAGGAGGACGAACACCGGGGAGCTGTTTTTT. It is translated as CASSYSRRTNTGELFF. This chain links TRBV6-5 with TRBJ2-2; possible D gene TRBD2, 5 bases. The CDR3 extends over 16 amino acids. Germline CDR1 MNHEY, CDR2 SVGAGI. V lost 0 bases to trimming and J lost 0 bases, with 8 bases between them.

V usage is TRBV30 and J usage is TRBJ1-2, with D perhaps TRBD1 (6 bases). With 4 bases removed from V and 2 bases from J, the gap between germline ends came to 17 bases. This CDR3 comprises 15 residues. Germline values: CDR1 GTSNPN, CDR2 SVGIG (reference sequence). CDR3 sequence reads: CAWKDRTLTNYGYTF. The CDR3 DNA follows: TGTGCCTGGAAGGACAGAACTTTAACCAACTATGGCTACACCTTC.

The chain couples TRBV28 to TRBJ2-7; TRBD2 agrees at 14 bases. After removal of 3 bases from V and 2 bases from J, the junction contained 3 bases not matched to a gene. Germline V lookup: CDR1 MDHEN, CDR2 SYDVKM. The CDR3 spans 16 residues. The CDR3 region is CASSFGLAGGTYEQYF. The CDR3 DNA is TGTGCCAGCAGTTTTGGACTAGCGGGAGGAACCTACGAGCAGTACTTC. The full variable domain, in which reference TRBV28 and TRBJ2-7 provide the parts outside the CDR3, is DVKVTQSSRYLVKRTGEKVFLECVQDMDHENMFWYRQDPGLGLRLIYFSYDVKMKEKGDIPEGYSVSREKKERFSLILESASTNQTSMYLCASSFGLAGGTYEQYFGPGTRLTVT.

There are a few counts of this clone. The CDR3 region is CASSLEGRGDTEAFF. The CDR3 bases are TGTGCCAGCAGCTTAGAGGGCAGGGGGGACACTGAAGCTTTCTTT. The chain links TRBV7-2 to TRBJ1-1, with 7 bases lining up with TRBD1. This CDR3 has 15 residues. In germline, CDR1 is SGHTA, CDR2 FQGNSA. Germline trimming cut 1 base from V and 3 bases from J; bases unmatched to any gene: 5.

The genes are TRBV6-9 and TRBJ2-2; a possible D gene is TRBD1 (7 bases). Germline V lookup: CDR1 MNHGY, CDR2 SVAAGI. Trimming pared 6 bases from V and 4 bases from J, leaving 12 bases between. This CDR3 has 14 amino acids. The CDR3 sequence: CASRAGGRTGELFF. The CDR3 DNA sequence: TGTGCCAGCAGGGCAGGGGGGCGCACCGGGGAGCTGTTTTTT.

The rearrangement joins TRBV6-5 to TRBJ2-7, with 12 bases that match TRBD1. The CDR3 runs 15 residues. V gave up 6 bases and J gave up 6 bases; unmatched junction bases: 9. CDR1 is MNHEY, CDR2 SVGAGI, per germline. CDR3 sequence reads: CASRKPGTGGSEQYF. CDR3 in DNA: TGTGCCAGCAGAAAACCAGGGACAGGGGGCTCCGAGCAGTACTTC.

The rearrangement uses TRBV18 and TRBJ2-5; 7 bases map to TRBD1. The V gene's germline CDR1 is KGHSH and CDR2 LQKENI. V trimming: 1 base; J trimming: 5 bases; junction bases outside the gene matches: 4. There are 14 residues in the CDR3. The CDR3 region is CASSPRQGSETQYF. CDR3 nucleotides: TGTGCCAGCTCACCACGACAGGGTAGCGAGACCCAGTACTTC.

This sequence joins TRBV6-1 and TRBJ1-4; perhaps TRBD1 as D (6 bases). V was cut by 3 bases and J by 4 bases, with 24 bases left in between. The CDR3 length is 19 residues. Germline loops: CDR1 MNHNS, CDR2 SASEGT. The CDR3 coding sequence is TGTGCCAGCAGTGATTCCTCAGGGGCTCCAGAAGCTTTTAATGAAAAACTGTTTTTT. Its protein product is CASSDSSGAPEAFNEKLFF.

This chain connects TRBV5-6 to TRBJ2-2; a possible D gene is TRBD2 (5 bases). V was clipped by 2 bases and J by 5 bases, with 13 bases between them. This CDR3 is 15 amino acids long. Germline CDR1 SGHDT, CDR2 YYEEEE. The CDR3: CASSLTRVGTGELFF. CDR3 in DNA: TGTGCCAGCAGCTTAACGAGGGTTGGAACCGGGGAGCTGTTTTTT.

V is TRBV19 and J is TRBJ1-5; D ambiguous. Trimming took off 6 bases at V and 0 bases at J, with 12 bases between the two ends. Germline values: CDR1 LNHDA, CDR2 SQIVND (reference sequence). The CDR3 sequence is 15 residues long. The CDR3, as DNA: TGTGCCAGTAGCATTACGGGAGATAGCAATCAGCCCCAGCATTTT. Translating it yields CASSITGDSNQPQHF. Full variable domain (rest looked up from reference TRBV19 and TRBJ1-5): DGGITQSPKYLFRKEGQNVTLSCEQNLNHDAMYWYRQDPGQGLRLIYYSQIVNDFQKGDIAEGYSVSREKKESFPLTVTSAQKNPTAFYLCASSITGDSNQPQHFGDGTRLSIL.

This chain connects TRBV7-8 to TRBJ2-1, with no clear D. CDR3 size: 16 residues. Trimming cost V 5 bases and J 1 base, with 15 bases left between them. From germline, CDR1 is SGHVS and CDR2 FQNEAQ. Here the CDR3 DNA reads TGTGCCAGCAGCGCGACCCCCGGTAGTTCCTACAATGAGCAGTTCTTC. Translation: CASSATPGSSYNEQFF.

Here the CDR3 reads CASGSGTGIIGELFF. The CDR3 bases are TGTGCCAGCGGATCCGGGACAGGGATTATCGGGGAGCTGTTTTTT. The chain carries TRBV7-3 and TRBJ2-2; 9 nucleotides line up with TRBD1. The V gene end was trimmed by 8 bases and the J gene end by 7 bases; junction bases not matched to a gene: 11. Germline V gives CDR1 SGHTA, CDR2 FQGTGA. This CDR3 comprises 15 residues.